This TCR beta chain came from a study of T-cell reconstitution after alpha-beta-depleted transplantation in children. Unique molecular identifiers were built into the TCRbeta library. TCRdb ran MiXCR on the PCR reads and lists one entry per CDR3 protein. The sample has more than 250,000 distinct CDR3 sequences, around 9.6% seen once; the top ten hold roughly a tenth. The sequence was collected from a human donor who donated a stem cell graft to a child with SCID. The sample consisted of PBMCs from the stem cell graft donor, taken from the stem cell graft.

The DNA of the CDR3 is TGTGCCACCAATGGACAGGGAGGGACTGAAGCTTTCTTT. This gives the protein CATNGQGGTEAFF. The chain joins TRBV24-1 to TRBJ1-1; 8 positions agree with TRBD1. Germline values: CDR1 KGHDR, CDR2 SFDVKD. This CDR3 is built from 13 residues. V shed 8 bases and J 5 bases; nucleotides not matched to a gene: 6.